These 11 T cell receptor beta chains were all obtained from the same sample, sequenced in a study of blood T cell repertoires in COVID-19. Using immunoSEQ multiplex PCR, the repertoire was profiled, and TCRdb retains in-frame clones only, with some absent. The table lists under 250,000 clones, about 80% of them singletons. What was sequenced was peripheral blood. Receptor source: a young woman who had recovered from COVID-19.

The chain recombines TRBV6-4 with TRBJ2-3; perhaps TRBD2 as D (6 bases). Per the germline V gene, CDR1 is MRHNA and CDR2 is SNTAGT. V was pared by 5 bases and J by 3 bases, with 15 bases between. CDR3 length: 15 residues. CDR3 residues: CASSITGEETDTQYF. The CDR3 bases are TGTGCCAGCAGTATTACGGGAGAGGAGACAGATACGCAGTATTTT.

The gene calls are TRBV30 and TRBJ2-1; 11 bases align to TRBD2. The CDR3 is 15 residues long. V trimming: 2 bases; J trimming: 4 bases; junction bases outside the gene matches: 4. The germline V gene encodes CDR1 GTSNPN and CDR2 SVGIG (reference sequence). This CDR3 is CAWSITSGGYNEQFF. The CDR3 region has the DNA TGTGCCTGGAGTATCACTAGCGGGGGTTACAATGAGCAGTTCTTC. Complete variable domain (other parts from reference TRBV30 and TRBJ2-1): SQTIHQWPATLVQPVGSPLSLECTVEGTSNPNLYWYRQAAGRGLQLLFYSVGIGQISSEVPQNLSASRPQDRQFILSSKKLLLSDSGFYLCAWSITSGGYNEQFFGPGTRLTVL.

The chain has TRBV7-6 and TRBJ2-7; D perhaps matches TRBD2 (6 bases). This CDR3 is 12 amino acids long. Germline V gives CDR1 SGHVS, CDR2 FNYEAQ. V was pared by 3 bases and J by 3 bases, with 6 bases between. The CDR3 sequence is CASSFGSYEQYF. CDR3 bases: TGTGCCAGCAGCTTCGGGAGCTACGAGCAGTACTTC.

The sample holds a few counts of this clone. The chain uses TRBV28 and TRBJ2-1; 16 nucleotides align to TRBD2. Per germline, CDR1 MDHEN and CDR2 SYDVKM. The trim removed 7 bases at V and 9 bases at J, leaving 12 bases unmatched. The CDR3 is 17 amino acids. The CDR3 is CASNLGTSGRAVSEQFF. The CDR3 bases are TGTGCCAGCAACCTCGGGACTAGCGGGAGGGCCGTATCTGAGCAGTTCTTC.

The rearrangement uses TRBV19 and TRBJ1-5, with no clear D. There are 18 residues in the CDR3. Deletions cut 4 bases from V and 7 bases from J, with 26 bases between. CDR1 and CDR2 (germline): LNHDA, SQIVND (reference sequence). For the CDR3, the DNA is TGTGCCAGTAGTACACAACACAGTATTAGGGCCGGGATACAGCCCCAGCATTTT. Translation: CASSTQHSIRAGIQPQHF.

The J gene is TRBJ2-4, the V gene TRBV27, with D possibly being TRBD1 (6 bases). Trimming shortened V by 5 bases and J by 6 bases, and 17 bases separated the two germline ends. The CDR3 covers 15 residues. The germline V gene has CDR1 MNHEY and CDR2 SMNVEV (reference sequence). CDR3 sequence reads: CASSRDKPGVNIQYF. CDR3 nucleotides: TGTGCCAGCAGTCGGGACAAGCCGGGCGTAAACATTCAGTACTTC.

This clone came up a few times. One end of the junction does not line up with germline, which may come from a read error. J is TRBJ2-7 and V is TRBV2; 10 bases line up with TRBD2. The length of the CDR3 is 14 residues. CDR1 is SNHLY, CDR2 FYNNEI, per germline. In nucleotides, the CDR3 is TGTGCCAGCGGTGAGCGGGAGGGCTCCTACGAGCAGTACTTC. Its translation is CASGEREGSYEQYF.

The CDR3 DNA sequence: TGTGCCAGTAGTATAGACCCGGGTGACACTGAAGCTTTCTTT. As protein: CASSIDPGDTEAFF. This chain links TRBV19 with TRBJ1-1; D remains unclear. The CDR3 length is 14 residues. The germline V and J ends were trimmed by 0 bases and 3 bases, with 8 bases remaining between them. The germline V gene has CDR1 LNHDA and CDR2 SQIVND (reference sequence).

The rearrangement uses TRBV4-1 and TRBJ1-5; a weak D match, TRBD1 (6 bases). The germline V gene encodes CDR1 MGHRA and CDR2 YSYEKL. The CDR3 contains 17 residues. Trimming left V 4 bases short and J 4 bases short, with 20 bases between. The DNA for the CDR3 is TGCGCCAGCAGCCTTACTCCCAGGACAGAAATTAATCAGCCCCAGCATTTT. Protein product: CASSLTPRTEINQPQHF.

The V gene is TRBV10-3, the J gene TRBJ2-3, with 8 bases that match TRBD2. The germline gives CDR1 ENHRY, CDR2 SYGVKD. With V trimmed by 0 bases and J by 4 bases, 9 bases remained unmatched. CDR3 length: 17 amino acids. CDR3 DNA sequence: TGTGCCATCAGTGAGTCGTTATCAGCGGGAGTGGCAGATACGCAGTATTTT. As protein: CAISESLSAGVADTQYF.

V gene TRBV27 combines with J gene TRBJ2-7; 10 positions match TRBD2. This CDR3 comprises 15 residues. CDR1 is MNHEY and CDR2 is SMNVEV in the germline V gene (reference sequence). Unmatched junction bases numbered 12, after V lost 8 bases and J lost 5 bases. The CDR3 reads CASEKREGRINEQYF. CDR3 in DNA: TGTGCCAGCGAGAAGCGGGAGGGTAGGATAAACGAGCAGTACTTC.